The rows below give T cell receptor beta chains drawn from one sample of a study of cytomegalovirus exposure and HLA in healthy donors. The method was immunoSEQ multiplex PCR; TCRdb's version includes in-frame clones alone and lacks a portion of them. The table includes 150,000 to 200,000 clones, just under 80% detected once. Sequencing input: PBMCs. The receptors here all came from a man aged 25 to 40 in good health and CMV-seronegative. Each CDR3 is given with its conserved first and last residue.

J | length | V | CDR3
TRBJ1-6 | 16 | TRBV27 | CASRGPGSSYNSPLHF
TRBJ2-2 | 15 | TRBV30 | CAWSVQGANTGELFF
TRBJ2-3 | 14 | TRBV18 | CASSGGGGTDTQYF
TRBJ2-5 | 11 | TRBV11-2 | CASEQRETQYF
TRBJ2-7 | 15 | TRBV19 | CASSSSGRPPYEQYF
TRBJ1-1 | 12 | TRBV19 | CATSDRGRWAFF
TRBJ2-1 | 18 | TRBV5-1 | CASSFEGGKASGWDEQFF
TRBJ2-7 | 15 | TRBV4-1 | CASSHPDRVGYEQYF
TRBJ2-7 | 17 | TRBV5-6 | CASSLGPGRYQSYEQYF
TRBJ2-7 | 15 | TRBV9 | CASSIGTSGTYEQYF
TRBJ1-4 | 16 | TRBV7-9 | CASSLPGMGEGEKLFF
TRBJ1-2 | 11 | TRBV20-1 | CSAGSNYGYTF
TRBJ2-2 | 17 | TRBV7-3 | CASSLAPGLAVTGELFF
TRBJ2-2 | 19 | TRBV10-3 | CAISESPGQGASNTGELFF
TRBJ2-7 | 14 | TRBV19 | CASNKALAGDEQYF
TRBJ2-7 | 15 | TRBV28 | CASRTWAGGLEEQYF
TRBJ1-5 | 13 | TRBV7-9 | CASSLARGQPQHF
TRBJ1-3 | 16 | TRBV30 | CAWSVERGLGGNTIYF
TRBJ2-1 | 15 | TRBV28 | CASRGPGTGHNEQFF